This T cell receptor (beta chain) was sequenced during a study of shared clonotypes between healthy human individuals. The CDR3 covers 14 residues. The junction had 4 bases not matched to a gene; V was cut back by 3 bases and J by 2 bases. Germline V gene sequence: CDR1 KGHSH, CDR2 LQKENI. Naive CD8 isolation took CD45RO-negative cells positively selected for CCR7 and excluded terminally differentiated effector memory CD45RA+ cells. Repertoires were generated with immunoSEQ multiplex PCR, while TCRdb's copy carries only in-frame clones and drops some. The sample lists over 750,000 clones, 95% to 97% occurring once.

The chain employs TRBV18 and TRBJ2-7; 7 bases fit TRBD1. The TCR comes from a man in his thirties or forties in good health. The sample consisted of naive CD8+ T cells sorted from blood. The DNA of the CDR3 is TGTGCCAGCTCACCCGGGACAGCCACCTACGAGCAGTACTTC. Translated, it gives CASSPGTATYEQYF.